This is a list of T cell receptor beta chains from one sample in a study of shared clonotypes between healthy human individuals. Method: immunoSEQ multiplex PCR; TCRdb's copy keeps in-frame clones and lacks some. Of millions of clones in the sample, more than 85% were seen once. Material for sequencing was naive CD8+ T cells from PBMCs. All receptors come from a man between 18 and 29 years old in good health. Some clones in this sample may be carry-over from other donors' samples. Each CDR3 is given with its conserved first and last residue. A D gene is named only where the DNA matches it firmly. Clone sizes are given selectively: once, few, many, or a class where the clone is expanded.

CDR3nt: TGTGCCAGCAGTCAACCATACAATGAGCAGTTCTTC
CDR3aa: CASSQPYNEQFF
j_gene: TRBJ2-1
abundance: NA
v_gene: TRBV28
d_gene: NA

CDR3nt: TGTGCCAGCAAAGACGGACCTAGCACAGATACGCAGTATTTT
CDR3aa: CASKDGPSTDTQYF
j_gene: TRBJ2-3
abundance: once
v_gene: TRBV7-3
d_gene: NA

CDR3nt: TGTGCCAGCAGCCCCTATTTTGGCGGCTCCTACGAGCAGTACTTC
CDR3aa: CASSPYFGGSYEQYF
j_gene: TRBJ2-7
abundance: NA
v_gene: TRBV7-9
d_gene: NA

CDR3nt: TGTGCCAGCAGCCCCGCCCCCAACCCCGAGCAGTACTTC
CDR3aa: CASSPAPNPEQYF
j_gene: TRBJ2-7
abundance: NA
v_gene: TRBV13
d_gene: NA

CDR3nt: TGTGCCAGCAGCCCCGGGACATCGAACACCGGGGAGCTGTTTTTT
CDR3aa: CASSPGTSNTGELFF
j_gene: TRBJ2-2
abundance: NA
v_gene: TRBV5-6
d_gene: NA

CDR3nt: TGTGCCAGCAGCTTAGTCGTCGGGAGCATGGGCGAGCAGTACTTC
CDR3aa: CASSLVVGSMGEQYF
j_gene: TRBJ2-7
abundance: NA
v_gene: TRBV11-2
d_gene: NA

CDR3nt: TGTGCCAGCAGCTTAACCCATCGCACAGATACGCAGTATTTT
CDR3aa: CASSLTHRTDTQYF
j_gene: TRBJ2-3
abundance: once
v_gene: TRBV7-3
d_gene: NA

CDR3nt: TGTGCCTACCTGGGCGAAGGCTCCTACAATGAGCAGTTCTTC
CDR3aa: CAYLGEGSYNEQFF
j_gene: TRBJ2-1
abundance: few
v_gene: TRBV5-4
d_gene: NA

CDR3nt: TGTGCCAGCAGCGTAGCCGGGATCCCCAGGAATGAGCAGTTCTTC
CDR3aa: CASSVAGIPRNEQFF
j_gene: TRBJ2-1
abundance: NA
v_gene: TRBV9
d_gene: NA

CDR3nt: TGTGCCAGCAGTGAAGGGTATCCGGGGTCCGGGGAGCTGTTTTTT
CDR3aa: CASSEGYPGSGELFF
j_gene: TRBJ2-2
abundance: NA
v_gene: TRBV2
d_gene: NA

CDR3nt: TGTGCCAGCAGCTTAGCACCCGACAGGGTTGGGGCCAACGTCCTGACTTTC
CDR3aa: CASSLAPDRVGANVLTF
j_gene: TRBJ2-6
abundance: NA
v_gene: TRBV7-9
d_gene: TRBD1

CDR3nt: TGCGCCAGCAGCCAAGGGAGGGGACGGGGCTACACCTTC
CDR3aa: CASSQGRGRGYTF
j_gene: TRBJ1-2
abundance: NA
v_gene: TRBV4-3
d_gene: NA

CDR3nt: TGTGCCAGCAGCCTGGTCCTAGCGGCACGAGACGAGCAGTACTTC
CDR3aa: CASSLVLAARDEQYF
j_gene: TRBJ2-7
abundance: NA
v_gene: TRBV7-6
d_gene: TRBD2

CDR3nt: TGTGCCAGCAGTTACGTGGACTTCCCAGATACGCAGTATTTT
CDR3aa: CASSYVDFPDTQYF
j_gene: TRBJ2-3
abundance: NA
v_gene: TRBV6-5
d_gene: NA

CDR3nt: TGTGCCATCAGTGACACTCCAGGGGCCGAGCAGTACTTC
CDR3aa: CAISDTPGAEQYF
j_gene: TRBJ2-7
abundance: NA
v_gene: TRBV10-3
d_gene: NA

CDR3nt: TGTGCCAGCAGCCCCGGGGGGAGGACTGAAGCTTTCTTT
CDR3aa: CASSPGGRTEAFF
j_gene: TRBJ1-1
abundance: NA
v_gene: TRBV14
d_gene: NA

CDR3nt: TGCGCCAGCAGACCCGACCCTGCCTACGAGCAGTACTTC
CDR3aa: CASRPDPAYEQYF
j_gene: TRBJ2-7
abundance: NA
v_gene: TRBV5-1
d_gene: NA

CDR3nt: TGCAGCGTTGAACTAACCGGACTAGCGGGAGGGTTACGCGGTGCAGATACGCAGTATTTT
CDR3aa: CSVELTGLAGGLRGADTQYF
j_gene: TRBJ2-3
abundance: NA
v_gene: TRBV29-1
d_gene: TRBD2

CDR3nt: TGTGCCAGCAGTTTATTCAGGGGAGCAAATCAGCCCCAGCATTTT
CDR3aa: CASSLFRGANQPQHF
j_gene: TRBJ1-5
abundance: NA
v_gene: TRBV28
d_gene: NA

CDR3nt: TGCGCCAGCAGCCCGCCCCAGGTCTCAGTATACAATGAGCAGTTCTTC
CDR3aa: CASSPPQVSVYNEQFF
j_gene: TRBJ2-1
abundance: NA
v_gene: TRBV5-1
d_gene: NA

CDR3nt: TGTGCCAGCAGCGCCACAGGGTACGAGCAGTACTTC
CDR3aa: CASSATGYEQYF
j_gene: TRBJ2-7
abundance: NA
v_gene: TRBV9
d_gene: NA

CDR3nt: TGTGCCAGCAGCTTAGGGAGTAGCGGGAGGCCGCGGCAAGAGACCCAGTACTTC
CDR3aa: CASSLGSSGRPRQETQYF
j_gene: TRBJ2-5
abundance: NA
v_gene: TRBV11-2
d_gene: TRBD2

CDR3nt: TGCGCCAGCAGCTTGGTCCGGAGGGCCCCCTACAATGAGCAGTTCTTC
CDR3aa: CASSLVRRAPYNEQFF
j_gene: TRBJ2-1
abundance: NA
v_gene: TRBV5-1
d_gene: NA

CDR3nt: TGTGCCAGCAGTTTACGGCGGGGGCACTACGAGCAGTACTTC
CDR3aa: CASSLRRGHYEQYF
j_gene: TRBJ2-7
abundance: NA
v_gene: TRBV27
d_gene: NA